This TCR beta chain was identified during a study of shared clonotypes between healthy human individuals. Produced via immunoSEQ multiplex PCR; TCRdb's table is partial and in-frame only. The sample yields 2 million to 2.5 million clones, around 95% seen once. CDR1 is SGHTA and CDR2 is FQGNSA in the germline V gene. Trimming took off 5 bases at V and 4 bases at J, with 14 bases between the two ends. This CDR3 comprises 15 residues. The receptor's source is a young man in good health. Source material: naive CD4+ T cells sorted from blood. The sample's subset: CD45RA+ positively selected. The V call is TRBV7-2, the J call TRBJ2-2; D is perhaps TRBD2 (6 bases). The CDR3 region is CASSRTSSGTGELFF. The CDR3 nucleotides read TGTGCCAGCAGCCGTACTAGCTCGGGCACCGGGGAGCTGTTTTTT.